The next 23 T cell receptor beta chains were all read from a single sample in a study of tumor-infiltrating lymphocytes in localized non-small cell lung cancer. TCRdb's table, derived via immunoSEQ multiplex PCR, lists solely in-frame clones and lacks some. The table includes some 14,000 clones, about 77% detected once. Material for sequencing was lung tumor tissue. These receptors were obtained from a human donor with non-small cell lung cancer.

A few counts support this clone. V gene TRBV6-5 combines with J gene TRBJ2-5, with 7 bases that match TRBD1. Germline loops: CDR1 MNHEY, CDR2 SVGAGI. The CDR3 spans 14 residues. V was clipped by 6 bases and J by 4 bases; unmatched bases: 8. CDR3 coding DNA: TGTGCCAGCAGCCGACAGGGCTGGGGAGAGACCCAGTACTTC. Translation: CASSRQGWGETQYF.

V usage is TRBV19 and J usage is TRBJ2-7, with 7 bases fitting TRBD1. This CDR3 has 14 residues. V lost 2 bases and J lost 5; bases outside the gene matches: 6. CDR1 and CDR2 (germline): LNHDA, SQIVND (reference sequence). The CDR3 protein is CASSISPDRDEQYF. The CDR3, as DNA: TGTGCCAGTAGTATATCCCCCGACAGGGACGAGCAGTACTTC.

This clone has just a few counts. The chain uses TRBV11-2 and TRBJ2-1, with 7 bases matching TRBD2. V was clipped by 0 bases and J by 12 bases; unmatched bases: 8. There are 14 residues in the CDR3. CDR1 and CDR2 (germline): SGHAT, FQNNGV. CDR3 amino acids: CASSLELSGSGQFF. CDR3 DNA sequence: TGTGCCAGCAGCTTAGAACTTAGCGGGTCTGGGCAGTTCTTC.

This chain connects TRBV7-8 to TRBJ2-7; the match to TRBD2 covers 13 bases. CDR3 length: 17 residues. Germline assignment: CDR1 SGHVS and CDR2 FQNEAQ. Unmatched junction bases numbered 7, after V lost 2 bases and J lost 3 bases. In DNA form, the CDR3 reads TGTGCCAGCAGCTTAACTGGACTAGCGGGGGTGATCTACGAGCAGTACTTC. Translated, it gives CASSLTGLAGVIYEQYF.

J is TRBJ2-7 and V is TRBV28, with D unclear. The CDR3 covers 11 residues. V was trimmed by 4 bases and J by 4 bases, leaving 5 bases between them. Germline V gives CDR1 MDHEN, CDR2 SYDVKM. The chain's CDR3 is CASSSFYEQYF. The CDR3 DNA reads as TGTGCCAGCAGTTCGTTTTACGAGCAGTACTTC. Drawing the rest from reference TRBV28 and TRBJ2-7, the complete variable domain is DVKVTQSSRYLVKRTGEKVFLECVQDMDHENMFWYRQDPGLGLRLIYFSYDVKMKEKGDIPEGYSVSREKKERFSLILESASTNQTSMYLCASSSFYEQYFGPGTRLTVT.

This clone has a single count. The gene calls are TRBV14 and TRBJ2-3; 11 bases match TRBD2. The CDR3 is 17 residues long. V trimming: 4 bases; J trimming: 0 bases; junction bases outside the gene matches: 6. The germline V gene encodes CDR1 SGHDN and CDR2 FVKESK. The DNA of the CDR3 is TGTGCCAGCAGCCCAAGAACTAGCGGGAGTAGCACAGATACGCAGTATTTT. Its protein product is CASSPRTSGSSTDTQYF.

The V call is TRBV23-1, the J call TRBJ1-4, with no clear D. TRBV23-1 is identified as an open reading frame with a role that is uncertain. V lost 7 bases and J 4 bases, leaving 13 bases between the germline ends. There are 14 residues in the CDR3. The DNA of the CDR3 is TGCGCCAGCATCAACAGTACTTGTAATGAAAAACTGTTTTTT. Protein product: CASINSTCNEKLFF.

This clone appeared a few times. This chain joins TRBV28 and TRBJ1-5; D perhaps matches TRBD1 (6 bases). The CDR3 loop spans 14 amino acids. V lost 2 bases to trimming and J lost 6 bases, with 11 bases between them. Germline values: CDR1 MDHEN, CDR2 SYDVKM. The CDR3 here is CASSLGQGIQPQHF. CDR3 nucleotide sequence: TGTGCCAGCAGTTTAGGGCAGGGGATTCAGCCCCAGCATTTT.

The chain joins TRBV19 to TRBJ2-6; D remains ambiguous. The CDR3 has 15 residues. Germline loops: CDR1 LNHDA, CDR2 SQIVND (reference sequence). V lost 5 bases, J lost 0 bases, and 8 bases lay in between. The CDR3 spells CASSPDISGANVLTF. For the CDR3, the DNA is TGTGCCAGTAGTCCCGACATCTCTGGGGCCAACGTCCTGACTTTC.

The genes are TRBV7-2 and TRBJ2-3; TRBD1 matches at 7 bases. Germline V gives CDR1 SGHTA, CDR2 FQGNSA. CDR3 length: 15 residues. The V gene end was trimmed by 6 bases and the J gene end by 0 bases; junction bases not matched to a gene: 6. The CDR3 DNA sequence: TGTGCCAGCAGTCCGGACAGGTGGAGCACAGATACGCAGTATTTT. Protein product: CASSPDRWSTDTQYF.

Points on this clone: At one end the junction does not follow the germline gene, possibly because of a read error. The DNA for the CDR3 is TGTGCCAGCAGCCCTGGGACGACAGGGGGCCCGGTGGGATTC. Translated, it gives CASSPGTTGGPVGF. V is TRBV7-9 and J is TRBJ1-2; TRBD1 matches 10 bases. CDR3 length equals 14 residues. Per germline, CDR1 SEHNR and CDR2 FQNEAQ (reference sequence).

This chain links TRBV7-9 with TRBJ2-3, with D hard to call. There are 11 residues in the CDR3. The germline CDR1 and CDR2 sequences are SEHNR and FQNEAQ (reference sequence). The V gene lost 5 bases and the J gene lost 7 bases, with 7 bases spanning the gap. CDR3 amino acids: CASSLEYTQYF. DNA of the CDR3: TGTGCCAGCAGCCTGGAGTATACGCAGTATTTT.

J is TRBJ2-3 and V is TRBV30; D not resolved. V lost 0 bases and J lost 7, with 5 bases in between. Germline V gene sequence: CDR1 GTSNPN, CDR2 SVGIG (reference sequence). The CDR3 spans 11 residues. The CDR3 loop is CAWSVVYTQYF. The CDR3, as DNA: TGTGCCTGGAGTGTTGTGTATACGCAGTATTTT.

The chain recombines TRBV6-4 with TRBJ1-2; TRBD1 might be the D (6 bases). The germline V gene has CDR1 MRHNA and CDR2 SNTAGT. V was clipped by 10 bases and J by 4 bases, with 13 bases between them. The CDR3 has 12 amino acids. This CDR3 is CAKTGGFYGYTF. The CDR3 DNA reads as TGTGCCAAGACCGGGGGCTTCTATGGCTACACCTTC.

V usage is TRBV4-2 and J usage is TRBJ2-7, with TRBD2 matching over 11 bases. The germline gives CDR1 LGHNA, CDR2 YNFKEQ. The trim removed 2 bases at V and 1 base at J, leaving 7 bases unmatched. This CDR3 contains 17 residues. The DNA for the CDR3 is TGTGCCAGCAGCCAACGGGAACTAGCGGGGGAATCCTACGAGCAGTACTTC. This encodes CASSQRELAGESYEQYF.

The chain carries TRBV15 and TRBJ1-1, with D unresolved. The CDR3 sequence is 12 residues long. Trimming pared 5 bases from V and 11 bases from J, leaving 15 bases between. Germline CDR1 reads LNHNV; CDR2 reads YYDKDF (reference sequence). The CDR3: CATSGRETFAFF. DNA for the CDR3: TGTGCCACCAGCGGCCGGGAGACGTTCGCTTTCTTT.

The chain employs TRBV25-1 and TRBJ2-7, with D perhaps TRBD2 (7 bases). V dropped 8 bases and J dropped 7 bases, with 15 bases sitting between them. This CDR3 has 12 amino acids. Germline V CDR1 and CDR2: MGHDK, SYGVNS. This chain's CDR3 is CASVGGAREQYF. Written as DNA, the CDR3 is TGTGCCAGCGTAGGGGGGGCGAGGGAGCAGTACTTC.

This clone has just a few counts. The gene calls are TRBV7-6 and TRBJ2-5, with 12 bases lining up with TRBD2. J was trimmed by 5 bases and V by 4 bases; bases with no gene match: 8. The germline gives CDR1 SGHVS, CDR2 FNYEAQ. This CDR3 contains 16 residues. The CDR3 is CASSSRLAGVAETQYF. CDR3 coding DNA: TGTGCCAGCAGCTCCCGACTAGCGGGGGTGGCGGAGACCCAGTACTTC.

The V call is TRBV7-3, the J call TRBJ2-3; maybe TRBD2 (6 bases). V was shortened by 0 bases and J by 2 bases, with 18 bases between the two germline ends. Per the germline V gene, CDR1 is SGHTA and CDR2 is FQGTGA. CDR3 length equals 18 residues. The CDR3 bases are TGTGCCAGCAGCTTAACCGCCGGGGGAGCGGGCGTCACAGATACGCAGTATTTT. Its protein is CASSLTAGGAGVTDTQYF.

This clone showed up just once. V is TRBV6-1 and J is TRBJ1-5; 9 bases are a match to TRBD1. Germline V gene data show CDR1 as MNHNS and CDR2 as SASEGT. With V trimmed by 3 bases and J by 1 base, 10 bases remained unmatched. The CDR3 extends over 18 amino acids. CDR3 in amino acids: CASSDGRQGVQSNQPQHF. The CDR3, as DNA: TGTGCCAGCAGTGATGGGAGACAGGGGGTTCAAAGCAATCAGCCCCAGCATTTT.

CDR3: CATSRSLSGPSTDTQYF. In DNA form, the CDR3 reads TGTGCCACCAGCAGATCCCTTAGCGGTCCTAGCACAGATACGCAGTATTTT. This chain connects TRBV15 to TRBJ2-3; maybe TRBD2 (6 bases). CDR1 LNHNV and CDR2 YYDKDF come from the germline V gene (reference sequence). Trimming pared 2 bases from V and 0 bases from J, leaving 15 bases between. This CDR3 spans 17 amino acids.

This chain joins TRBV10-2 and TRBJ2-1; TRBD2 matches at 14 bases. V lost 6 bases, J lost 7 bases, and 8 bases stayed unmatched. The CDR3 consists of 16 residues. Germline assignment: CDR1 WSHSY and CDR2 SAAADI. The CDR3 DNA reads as TGCGCCAGCAGGGCAAAGACTAGCGGGAGGGGTAATGAGCAGTTCTTC. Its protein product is CASRAKTSGRGNEQFF.

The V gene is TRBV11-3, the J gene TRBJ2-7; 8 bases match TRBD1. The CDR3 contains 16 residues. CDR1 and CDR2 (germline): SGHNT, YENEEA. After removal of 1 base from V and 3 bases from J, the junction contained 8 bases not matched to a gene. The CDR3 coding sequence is TGTGCCAGCAGCTTAGGCGGACAGGGAGGACGCTACGAGCAGTACTTC. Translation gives CASSLGGQGGRYEQYF.